The rows below give T cell receptor beta chains drawn from one sample of a study of T cell responses to AZD1222 COVID-19 vaccine. Using immunoSEQ multiplex PCR, the repertoire was profiled, and TCRdb retains in-frame clones only, with some absent. The profile shows about 200,000 clones, approximately 94% of them singletons. This specimen was peripheral blood, taken 28 days after the second AZD1222 dose. The origin of the receptors is an adult who received the AZD1222 COVID-19 vaccine. The CDR3 runs from the conserved cysteine through the conserved F or W. A D gene is named only where the DNA matches it firmly. Expanded clones are given a class, and other clones once, few, many or no size at all.

v_call,d_call,j_call,clone_size,cdr3_aa,cdr3_nt
TRBV2,-,TRBJ1-6,-,CASSGDYDNSPLHF,TGTGCCAGCAGCGGGGACTACGATAATTCACCCCTCCACTTT
TRBV7-9,-,TRBJ1-6,-,CASSRGAGNSPLHF,TGTGCCAGCAGCCGTGGGGCTGGAAATTCACCCCTCCACTTT
TRBV28,TRBD1,TRBJ1-5,-,CASRDRTNQPQHF,TGTGCCAGCAGGGACAGGACGAATCAGCCCCAGCATTTT
TRBV7-8,-,TRBJ2-7,many,CASSSRTRASYEQYF,TGTGCCAGCAGCTCCAGAACCCGGGCCTCCTACGAGCAGTACTTC
TRBV10-3,-,TRBJ1-2,few,CAISESQNYGYTF,TGTGCCATCAGTGAGTCGCAGAACTATGGCTACACCTTC
TRBV3-1/TRBV3-2,-,TRBJ2-7,-,CASSLRGTEYEQYF,TGTGCCAGCAGCCTCCGGGGGACCGAGTACGAGCAGTACTTC
TRBV2,-,TRBJ1-1,-,CASSSRNTEAFF,TGTGCCAGCAGTTCTCGAAACACTGAAGCTTTCTTT
TRBV11-2,TRBD1,TRBJ1-2,-,CASEGTGLLGGYTF,TGTGCCAGCGAGGGGACAGGCTTGTTGGGTGGCTACACCTTC
TRBV7-9,-,TRBJ2-7,-,CASSLDGTRTDEQYF,TGTGCCAGCAGCTTAGATGGGACTCGCACGGACGAGCAGTACTTC
TRBV5-1,-,TRBJ2-2,-,CASSGGGGGTTGELFF,TGCGCCAGCAGCGGGGGAGGTGGCGGAACCACCGGGGAGCTGTTTTTT
TRBV6-5,TRBD1,TRBJ1-5,-,CASSYPQGWPQHF,TGTGCCAGCAGTTACCCACAGGGGTGGCCCCAGCATTTT
TRBV7-2,TRBD1,TRBJ1-2,-,CASSWTGTGGYTF,TGTGCCAGCAGCTGGACAGGGACGGGGGGCTACACCTTC
TRBV5-4,TRBD1,TRBJ1-2,-,CASSPDRIGGYTF,TGTGCCAGCAGCCCGGACAGGATTGGTGGCTACACCTTC
TRBV7-8,TRBD1,TRBJ1-6,-,CASSLQGGNSPLHF,TGTGCCAGCAGCTTACAGGGGGGGAATTCACCCCTCCACTTT
TRBV2,-,TRBJ2-7,-,CASSEIRATYF,TGTGCCAGCAGTGAAATCAGGGCTACGTACTTC
TRBV5-1,-,TRBJ2-3,-,CASSLEPSGTDTQYF,TGCGCCAGCAGCTTGGAACCTAGCGGCACAGATACGCAGTATTTT
TRBV6-6,-,TRBJ2-5,-,CASSDGTPKGETQYF,TGTGCCAGCAGTGACGGGACCCCGAAGGGGGAGACCCAGTACTTC
TRBV30,-,TRBJ1-1,-,CAWSVSVNTEAFF,TGTGCCTGGAGTGTATCGGTGAACACTGAAGCTTTCTTT
TRBV2,TRBD2,TRBJ2-6,-,CASSGGLAGLSGANVLTF,TGTGCCAGCAGTGGTGGACTAGCGGGACTCTCTGGGGCCAACGTCCTGACTTTC
TRBV7-9,TRBD1,TRBJ1-2,-,CASSFDRDFNYGYTF,TGTGCCAGCAGCTTCGACAGGGACTTTAACTATGGCTACACCTTC
TRBV5-1,-,TRBJ2-2,-,CASSPDGNTGELFF,TGCGCCAGCAGCCCGGACGGTAACACCGGGGAGCTGTTTTTT
TRBV19,-,TRBJ1-3,-,CASSMSGSGNTIYF,TGTGCCAGTAGTATGTCGGGCTCTGGAAACACCATATATTTT
TRBV7-3,-,TRBJ2-1,-,CASSPDSSYNEQFF,TGTGCCAGCAGCCCTGATAGCTCCTACAATGAGCAGTTCTTC
TRBV19,-,TRBJ2-3,-,CASSKRDGSGTDTQYF,TGTGCCAGTAGTAAGCGAGATGGTTCCGGCACAGATACGCAGTATTTT
TRBV7-6,TRBD1,TRBJ1-5,-,CASSGDRDQPQHF,TGTGCCAGCAGCGGGGACAGGGATCAGCCCCAGCATTTT
TRBV5-1,-,TRBJ2-7,-,CASSLAGEQYF,TGCGCCAGCAGCTTGGCCGGCGAGCAGTACTTC
TRBV11-1,TRBD1,TRBJ2-1,few,CASSPRDREGNEQFF,TGTGCCAGCAGCCCCCGGGACAGGGAGGGGAATGAGCAGTTCTTC
TRBV7-9,-,TRBJ1-5,-,CASSSGVQPQHF,TGTGCCAGCAGTTCAGGGGTTCAGCCCCAGCATTTT